This passage covers 11 T cell receptor beta chains from one sample sequenced in a study of T cells in Graves' hyperthyroidism and ophthalmopathy. Using RNA transcripts as the source, TCR beta CDR3 regions were amplified. Researchers ran a first-round RT-PCR on the TCR CDR3 using the HTBI primer set. Via MiXCR, TCRdb re-called the multiplex PCR reads, giving one row per CDR3 protein. The sample records 600,000 or so distinct CDR3 sequences, 15% to 20% being singletons. Sample: blood. These TCRs come from a woman aged 30 to 39 with Graves' hyperthyroidism.

CDR3 loop: CASSQDAGGRTGELFF. CDR3 bases: TGTGCCAGCAGCCAAGACGCAGGGGGAAGGACCGGGGAGCTGTTTTTT. The rearrangement uses TRBV3-1 and TRBJ2-2, with 7 bases matching TRBD1. This CDR3 is built from 16 residues. Per germline, CDR1 LGHDT and CDR2 YNNKEL (reference sequence). J lost 5 bases, V lost 0 bases, and 6 bases had no gene match.

This clonotype was seen only a few times. This chain uses TRBV28 with TRBJ1-4; 11 nucleotides agree with TRBD1. This CDR3 is 16 amino acids long. V shed 5 bases, J shed 0 bases, and the junction held 2 bases outside the gene matches. Germline V lookup: CDR1 MDHEN, CDR2 SYDVKM. The CDR3, as DNA: TGTGCCAGCAGTCGGACAGGGGGCACAACTAATGAAAAACTGTTTTTT. Protein sequence: CASSRTGGTTNEKLFF.

This clonotype was observed at least ten times. The chain combines TRBV24-1 with TRBJ2-2; TRBD2 aligns across 8 bases. The V and J ends lost 3 bases and 1 base, in that order; junction bases with no gene match: 3. The CDR3 spans 16 residues. Germline assignment: CDR1 KGHDR and CDR2 SFDVKD. CDR3 in DNA: TGTGCCACCAGTGATATGAGCGGGAGGAACACCGGGGAGCTGTTTTTT. Its translation is CATSDMSGRNTGELFF.

In this sample, this clonotype turned up many times. This sequence joins TRBV2 and TRBJ2-1; 14 bases line up with TRBD2. CDR1 and CDR2 (germline): SNHLY, FYNNEI. V gave up 9 bases and J gave up 1 base; unmatched junction bases: 11. The CDR3 consists of 18 residues. The CDR3 nucleotides are TGTGCCAGGACCGGGACTAGCGGGAGAGGGGGGTCCTACAATGAGCAGTTCTTC. Amino acid sequence: CARTGTSGRGGSYNEQFF.

This clonotype was counted ten times or more. The chain uses TRBV5-1 and TRBJ2-1, with 11 bases identical to TRBD2. Germline V lookup: CDR1 SGHRS, CDR2 YFSETQ. V lost 4 bases to trimming and J lost 4 bases; unmatched junction nucleotides: 4. The CDR3 is 15 residues long. CDR3 in DNA: TGCGCCAGCAGCCAGGGGACTAGCGGATACAATGAGCAGTTCTTC. It specifies CASSQGTSGYNEQFF.

The chain links TRBV9 to TRBJ2-3; 8 bases agree with TRBD1. The CDR3 has 15 residues. Germline-derived CDR1 and CDR2 are SGDLS and YYNGEE. The junction had 8 bases not matched to a gene; V was cut back by 3 bases and J by 5 bases. CDR3 sequence reads: CASSEDRASGDTQYF. CDR3 sequence (DNA): TGTGCCAGCAGCGAGGACAGGGCATCGGGAGATACGCAGTATTTT. The variable domain in full, completed from reference TRBV9 and TRBJ2-3, reads DSGVTQTPKHLITATGQRVTLRCSPRSGDLSVYWYQQSLDQGLQFLIQYYNGEERAKGNILERFSAQQFPDLHSELNLSSLELGDSALYFCASSEDRASGDTQYFGPGTRLTVL.

This clonotype was counted between two and nine times. The V and J genes are TRBV10-3 and TRBJ2-3; D gene uncertain. The V gene lost 4 bases and the J gene lost 4 bases, with 9 bases spanning the gap. The CDR3 loop spans 13 amino acids. In germline, CDR1 is ENHRY, CDR2 SYGVKD. DNA for the CDR3: TGTGCCATCAGTGGGTCATTCCCAGATACGCAGTATTTT. It encodes CAISGSFPDTQYF.

This clonotype has a count of ten or more. The chain employs TRBV28 and TRBJ2-3; TRBD2 matches at 8 bases. Per germline, CDR1 MDHEN and CDR2 SYDVKM. The CDR3 sequence is 15 residues long. The trim removed 3 bases at V and 2 bases at J, leaving 4 bases unmatched. CDR3 bases: TGTGCCAGCAGTTTCTTAGCGGGGCTCACAGATACGCAGTATTTT. Residues: CASSFLAGLTDTQYF.

This rearrangement joins TRBV12-3 or TRBV12-4 to TRBJ2-1, with 7 positions matching TRBD2. Germline trimming cut 3 bases from V and 0 bases from J; bases unmatched to any gene: 8. The CDR3 consists of 17 residues. The CDR3 DNA follows: TGTGCCAGCAGTTTTTCTAGCGGAGAGTACTCCTACAATGAGCAGTTCTTC. Translating gives CASSFSSGEYSYNEQFF.

This clonotype was observed at least ten times. The chain employs TRBV5-6 and TRBJ1-2; unclear D gene. This CDR3 comprises 12 residues. Per the germline V gene, CDR1 is SGHDT and CDR2 is YYEEEE. V shed 0 bases and J shed 10 bases, with 10 bases lying between them. CDR3 nucleotide sequence: TGTGCCAGCAGCTTGGGATCTCCCGTCTACACCTTC. This codes for CASSLGSPVYTF.

This clonotype was detected many times. A read error may produce the germline difference seen at one junction end. This sequence joins TRBV7-2 and TRBJ2-3; TRBD2 agrees at 8 bases. The CDR3 has 15 amino acids. CDR1 is SGHTA and CDR2 is FQGNSA in the germline V gene. CDR3 sequence reads: CASSIAGTSTDTQYF. CDR3 DNA: TGTGCCAGCAGCATAGCGGGGACTAGCACAGATACGCAGTATTTT.